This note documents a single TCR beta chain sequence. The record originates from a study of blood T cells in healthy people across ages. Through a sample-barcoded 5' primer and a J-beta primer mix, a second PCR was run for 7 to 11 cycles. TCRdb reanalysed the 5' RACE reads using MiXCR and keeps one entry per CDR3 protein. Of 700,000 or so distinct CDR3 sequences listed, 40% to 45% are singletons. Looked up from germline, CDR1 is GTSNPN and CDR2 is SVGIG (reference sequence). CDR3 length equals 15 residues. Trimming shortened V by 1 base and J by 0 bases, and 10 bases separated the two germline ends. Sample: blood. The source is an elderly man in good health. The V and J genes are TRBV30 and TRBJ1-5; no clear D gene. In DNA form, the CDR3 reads TGTGCCTGGAGTGGCCAAGGGATTAGCAATCAGCCCCAGCATTTT. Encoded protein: CAWSGQGISNQPQHF.